A selection of T cell receptor beta chains follows, all from one sample in a study of blood T cell repertoires in COVID-19. The protocol was immunoSEQ multiplex PCR, while the TCRdb copy is restricted to in-frame clones and leaves out a portion. This sample has about 200,000 clones, with 85% found just once. Sequences were obtained from PBMCs or T cells enriched from blood (not recorded which). The receptors shown here come from a man in his forties who had recovered from COVID-19. CDR3s include the opening cysteine and the closing phenylalanine or tryptophan. D genes are given only for firm matches. Rows may omit the clone size; those that give it use once, few, many or a size class.

len | j_gene | v_gene | abundance | d_gene | CDR3nt | CDR3aa
15 | TRBJ2-6 | TRBV19 | . | . | TGTGCCAGTAGTATCTCAGGGGCCGGGGCCAACGTCCTGACTTTC | CASSISGAGANVLTF
13 | TRBJ1-1 | TRBV9 | . | . | TGTGCCAGTAGGGGGGGCGAGGACACTGAAGCTTTCTTT | CASRGGEDTEAFF
20 | TRBJ2-1 | TRBV19 | . | . | TGTGCCAGTAGTATATCCCGACTAGGTCCCTCGTCTAGCTCCTACAATGAGCAGTTCTTC | CASSISRLGPSSSSYNEQFF
14 | TRBJ2-3 | TRBV3-1/TRBV3-2 | . | . | TGTGCCAGCAGCGGGGGACTCGGCACAGATACGCAGTATTTT | CASSGGLGTDTQYF
14 | TRBJ2-7 | TRBV10-1 | . | . | TGCGCCAGCAGGAGACAGTCCCTTTTTTACGAGCAGTACTTC | CASRRQSLFYEQYF
11 | TRBJ1-5 | TRBV27 | . | . | TGTGCCACAGGGGGCAATCAGCCCCAGCATTTT | CATGGNQPQHF
14 | TRBJ1-1 | TRBV9 | . | TRBD1 | TGTGCCAGCAGCGCGACAGGGTCAATGACTGAAGCTTTCTTT | CASSATGSMTEAFF
14 | TRBJ2-6 | TRBV7-6 | few | . | TGTGCCAGCAGCTTAGGGCCTGGGGCCAACGTCCTGACTTTC | CASSLGPGANVLTF
12 | TRBJ1-6 | TRBV6-5 | . | . | TGTGCCAGTCGGGGGGGAGCGGGAACCCTCCACTTT | CASRGGAGTLHF
11 | TRBJ2-7 | TRBV12-3/TRBV12-4 | . | . | TGTGCCAGCAGTTTCGCCTACGAGCAGTACTTC | CASSFAYEQYF
14 | TRBJ2-7 | TRBV2 | once | TRBD2 | TGTGCCAGCAGTCATTTAGCGGGAGCGTGGGAGCAGTACTTC | CASSHLAGAWEQYF
14 | TRBJ2-7 | TRBV19 | . | . | TGTGCCAGTAGTATAGCGGACAGCTCCTACGAGCAGTACTTC | CASSIADSSYEQYF
16 | TRBJ2-5 | TRBV10-3 | . | TRBD2 | TGTGCCATCAGTCGGGAGCGAACTAGCGGGAGGGAGACCCAGTACTTC | CAISRERTSGRETQYF
14 | TRBJ1-1 | TRBV18 | . | . | TGTGCCAGCTCAACGACAGCCTTGAACACTGAAGCTTTCTTT | CASSTTALNTEAFF
14 | TRBJ2-7 | TRBV9 | . | . | TGTGCCAGCAGCGTAGGGACAGTCTCCTACGAGCAGTACTTC | CASSVGTVSYEQYF
16 | TRBJ1-2 | TRBV28 | . | TRBD1 | TGTGCCAGCAGTCGCTACGTGAGAGGGGGCAACTATGGCTACACCTTC | CASSRYVRGGNYGYTF
15 | TRBJ1-2 | TRBV7-2 | . | . | TGTGCCACTAAGCCTGGGTTTAGGGAGGCTGGCAGCTACACCTTC | CATKPGFREAGSYTF
15 | TRBJ2-1 | TRBV9 | once | TRBD2 | TGTGCCAGCAGCCCTGCTAGCGGGAGTTATCATGAGCAGTTCTTC | CASSPASGSYHEQFF
12 | TRBJ2-7 | TRBV13 | few | . | TGTGCCAGCAGCAAGGACAGAGGCGAGCAGTACTTC | CASSKDRGEQYF
13 | TRBJ2-1 | TRBV7-2 | . | . | TGTGCCAGCAGCTTCTTGAGGTCTCATGAGCAGTTCTTC | CASSFLRSHEQFF
12 | TRBJ2-3 | TRBV7-3 | . | . | TGTGCCAGCAGCTTTTCCGGGGATACGCAGTATTTT | CASSFSGDTQYF
14 | TRBJ1-2 | TRBV25-1 | once | . | TGTGCCAGCACAGGCTCCGGGGGACTCTATGGCTACACCTTC | CASTGSGGLYGYTF
14 | TRBJ1-1 | TRBV6-5 | . | TRBD1 | TGTGCCAGCAGATCGGACAGGGGTCGGACTGAAGCTTTCTTT | CASRSDRGRTEAFF
13 | TRBJ2-2 | TRBV7-3 | . | TRBD2 | TGTGCCAGCAGCCCCCGGGAGGCCGGGGAGCTGTTTTTT | CASSPREAGELFF
17 | TRBJ2-1 | TRBV15 | . | . | TGTGCCACCAGCAGAGATACTTCCACCAGACTTTACAATGAGCAGTTCTTC | CATSRDTSTRLYNEQFF
16 | TRBJ2-7 | TRBV5-6 | . | TRBD2 | TGTGCCAGCAGCGGGGTAGCGGGCGGAGCCCACTACGAGCAGTACTTC | CASSGVAGGAHYEQYF
14 | TRBJ2-7 | TRBV4-2 | . | . | TGTGCCAGCAGCGCTACCGGGACTCCCTACGAGCAGTACTTC | CASSATGTPYEQYF
16 | TRBJ2-7 | TRBV6-1 | few | . | TGTGCCAGCAGTGAAGCGCTTGTGGGAGGCCAATACGAGCAGTACTTC | CASSEALVGGQYEQYF
13 | TRBJ1-2 | TRBV27 | . | . | TGTGCCAGCAGTTTTGGCCCACAAATGGGCTACACCTTC | CASSFGPQMGYTF
15 | TRBJ1-2 | TRBV6-1 | . | TRBD1 | TGTGCCAGCAGTGACCGACAGGGGGACAACTATGGCTACACCTTC | CASSDRQGDNYGYTF
14 | TRBJ2-5 | TRBV5-1 | . | . | TGCGCCAGCAGCTCTGGACAGGGAGGGGAGACCCAGTACTTC | CASSSGQGGETQYF
15 | TRBJ2-3 | TRBV24-1 | . | . | TGTGCCACCAGTGATTACAGCACACGCACAGATACGCAGTATTTT | CATSDYSTRTDTQYF
20 | TRBJ2-1 | TRBV3-1/TRBV3-2 | . | TRBD2 | TGTGCCAGCAGCCAAGTACCGGGACTAGCGGGAGGACTCTCCTACAATGAGCAGTTCTTC | CASSQVPGLAGGLSYNEQFF
14 | TRBJ1-1 | TRBV7-3 | . | . | TGTGCCAGCAGCCTACAAAAGACCGGGACTGAAGCTTTCTTT | CASSLQKTGTEAFF
16 | TRBJ2-7 | TRBV4-2 | . | TRBD2 | TGTGCCAGCAGCCAAGAGGGTCTAGCGGGAGCCCTGGAGCAGTACTTC | CASSQEGLAGALEQYF
15 | TRBJ2-1 | TRBV7-2 | . | . | TGTGCCAGCAGCTCCCTCCGGGAAAGGGCCAATGAGCAGTTCTTC | CASSSLRERANEQFF
17 | TRBJ1-3 | TRBV18 | . | . | TGTGCCAGCTCCCCTCAGAGACAGGCGAACTCTGGAAACACCATATATTTT | CASSPQRQANSGNTIYF
11 | TRBJ1-1 | TRBV20-1 | . | . | TGCAGTGCTGGGGCCACAGGTGAAGCTTTCTTT | CSAGATGEAFF
14 | TRBJ1-1 | TRBV7-9 | . | . | TGTGCCAGCAGCTTGGGGGGAGCACCCACTGAAGCTTTCTTT | CASSLGGAPTEAFF
14 | TRBJ2-6 | TRBV5-1 | . | . | TGCGCCACTTACCGGGGGACTGGGGCCAACGTCCTGACTTTC | CATYRGTGANVLTF
15 | TRBJ2-7 | TRBV4-3 | . | . | TGCGCCAGCAGCCAAGGCGCCGTGAGCTCCTACGAGCAGTACTTC | CASSQGAVSSYEQYF
12 | TRBJ2-7 | TRBV12-3/TRBV12-4 | . | . | TGTGCCAGCAGTTCCGGGACTCACGGACAGTACTTC | CASSSGTHGQYF
13 | TRBJ2-7 | TRBV9 | . | TRBD2 | TGTGCCAGCAGCCCTGGACTAGGGTACGAGCAGTACTTC | CASSPGLGYEQYF
11 | TRBJ2-7 | TRBV19 | . | . | TGTGCCAGTAGCACTCGGGGAGAGCAGTACTTC | CASSTRGEQYF
16 | TRBJ2-5 | TRBV7-2 | . | TRBD2 | TGTGCCAGCAGCTTCGAATTGACTAGCGGGAAAGAGACCCAGTACTTC | CASSFELTSGKETQYF
16 | TRBJ2-1 | TRBV15 | once | TRBD2 | TGTGCCACCAGCAGGGGCGGGGGGGTGGTGTGGAATGAGCAGTTCTTC | CATSRGGGVVWNEQFF
14 | TRBJ2-2 | TRBV7-3 | . | . | TGTGCCAGCAGCCCGGGACATCGCACCGGGGAGCTGTTTTTT | CASSPGHRTGELFF
16 | TRBJ2-7 | TRBV4-3 | . | . | TGCGCCAGCAGCCAAGATTGGGGTAGCGAACCCTACGAGCAGTACTTC | CASSQDWGSEPYEQYF
16 | TRBJ2-7 | TRBV30 | few | TRBD2 | TGTGCCTGGAGGGGACTAGCGGGAGCGCTCTCCTACGAGCAGTACTTC | CAWRGLAGALSYEQYF